This T cell receptor beta chain was captured by sequencing in a study of OX40 agonist ivuxolimab in advanced cancers. The overall study: Every patient in dose escalation had hepatocellular carcinoma, melanoma, renal cell or head and neck cancer. Cohort: 82.7% men, mean age 60, aged about 23 to 79. Study-level points and caveats: The study found that CD8+ T cells averaged more expanded clones than CD4+.

At cycle 4 day 1, cycle 7 day 1, and baseline, blood was sampled. The CDR3 is 13 amino acids. Trimming stripped 1 base from V and 1 base from J, with 1 base between. CDR1 and CDR2 from the germline V gene are LGHNT and FRNRAP. About this clone: Antigen unknown.

Assay: immunoSEQ multiplex PCR; the TCRdb copy retains only in-frame clones and omits some. The top ten clones hold about 0.5% of a sample with some 99,000 clones, 70% to 90% of them seen once. The clonotype was recovered from an adult with an advanced solid tumor such as melanoma, head and neck, liver or kidney cancer. The sample was CD4+ or CD8+ T cells sorted from blood, taken in a trial of the OX40 agonist ivuxolimab. J is TRBJ2-2 and V is TRBV12-5, with D unclear. CDR3 sequence: CASGLGNTGELFF. The CDR3 DNA sequence: TGTGCTAGTGGTTTGGGGAACACCGGGGAGCTGTTTTTT.